One T cell receptor beta chain is described in this entry. The antigen is unknown. This CDR3 contains 16 residues. The J segment lost 1 base and the V segment lost 5 bases, leaving 9 bases of the junction unmatched. From germline, CDR1 is PRHDT and CDR2 FYEKMQ (reference sequence). These data belong to a study of T cell responses to AZD1222 COVID-19 vaccine. The data were produced by immunoSEQ multiplex PCR, yet TCRdb's version contains in-frame clones alone and is incomplete. The repertoire holds 110,000 to 150,000 clones, with around 88% as singletons. Study-wide findings and caveats: Mapped onto spike, vaccine-associated CD4 TCRs spanned it and were dominant at 160-218 and 743-854. Vaccination with two AZD1222 doses was followed by a rise in Spike-specific TCR breadth and depth. White British ancestry dominated among donors, who included more females, and clonal diversity was possibly underestimated.

This specimen consisted of peripheral blood, obtained on day 0 of AZD1222 vaccination. The gene calls are TRBV13 and TRBJ2-7; 9 nucleotides line up with TRBD2. The clonotype comes from an adult in good health. CDR3 in DNA: TGTGCCAGCAGCCTTTGGGCGACTAGCGGATCCTACGAGCAGTACTTC. This codes for CASSLWATSGSYEQYF.